What follows are 22 T cell receptor beta chains derived from one specimen sequenced in a study of blood T cell repertoires in COVID-19 (dated by TCRdb to 2020 to 2022). Receptor libraries were prepared by the immunoSEQ multiplex PCR assay. Here the immuneACCESS table is served through TCRdb, limited to in-frame sequences with V and J called. Missing clones are a known gap in these copies; in checked studies unresolved V genes cover under half, and the rest lacks a known reason. A total of around 220,000 clones appear in this sample, around 86% of them only once. The ten largest clones add up to 5.1% of the sample. The sample taken for sequencing was peripheral blood. These receptors came from a human donor in a cohort sampled during active COVID-19.

The chain combines TRBV27 with TRBJ2-7; 13 bases line up with TRBD2. CDR1 and CDR2 (germline): MNHEY, SMNVEV (reference sequence). Trimming took 4 bases from V and 3 from J; bases not matched to a gene: 6. The CDR3 has 16 amino acids. The CDR3 protein is CASSYQLAGGFYEQYF. CDR3 bases: TGTGCCAGCAGTTACCAACTAGCGGGAGGGTTCTACGAGCAGTACTTC.

This sequence joins TRBV6-5 and TRBJ2-7; perhaps TRBD2 as D (5 bases). Trimming shortened V by 2 bases and J by 1 base, and 15 bases separated the two germline ends. This CDR3 comprises 16 residues. The germline CDR1 and CDR2 sequences are MNHEY and SVGAGI. This CDR3 reads CASSYGRRGDSYEQYF. The DNA of the CDR3 is TGTGCCAGCAGTTACGGAAGACGGGGTGATTCCTACGAGCAGTACTTC.

This chain links TRBV5-8 with TRBJ1-6; D is unresolved. From germline, CDR1 is SGHTS and CDR2 YDEGEE. This CDR3 has 15 amino acids. V was shortened by 1 base and J by 7 bases, with 12 bases between the two germline ends. CDR3 nucleotide sequence: TGTGCCAGCAGCTTGTTACCGGGGAGCAATTCACCCCTCCACTTT. Translated: CASSLLPGSNSPLHF.

This sequence joins TRBV24-1 and TRBJ2-1; D is perhaps TRBD1 (6 bases). The V gene lost 4 bases and the J gene lost 7 bases, with 13 bases spanning the gap. Germline CDR1 reads KGHDR; CDR2 reads SFDVKD. The CDR3 runs 14 residues. The CDR3 DNA reads as TGTGCCACCAGTGAGGCAAACAGGGTGAATGAGCAGTTCTTC. Protein product: CATSEANRVNEQFF.

The V call is TRBV5-1, the J call TRBJ2-1, with TRBD1 matching 8 bases. In germline, CDR1 is SGHRS, CDR2 YFSETQ. V lost 0 bases and J lost 4; bases outside the gene matches: 3. The CDR3 is made up of 15 amino acids. The CDR3 loop is CASSLDGQGYNEQFF. CDR3 sequence (DNA): TGCGCCAGCAGCTTGGATGGACAGGGATACAATGAGCAGTTCTTC.

The chain recombines TRBV28 with TRBJ2-7, with D possibly TRBD2 on 6 matching bases. The V gene lost 6 bases and the J gene lost 3 bases, with 21 bases spanning the gap. Germline-derived CDR1 and CDR2 are MDHEN and SYDVKM. The CDR3 runs to 16 residues. The CDR3 protein is CASRGGKERSLYEQYF. CDR3 DNA sequence: TGTGCCAGCAGGGGGGGAAAGGAAAGGTCACTCTACGAGCAGTACTTC.

The chain links TRBV6-6 to TRBJ2-7; 11 bases are a match to TRBD1. The germline gives CDR1 MNHNY, CDR2 SVGAGI (reference sequence). The CDR3 runs to 16 residues. The trim removed 7 bases at V and 3 bases at J, leaving 11 bases unmatched. The CDR3 nucleotides are TGTGCCAGCACCAAGCCCGGACAGGGGGCCTTCTACGAGCAGTACTTC. This encodes CASTKPGQGAFYEQYF.

The chain combines TRBV28 with TRBJ1-2; D uncertain. This CDR3 region has 13 residues. Germline CDR1 MDHEN, CDR2 SYDVKM. Trimming cost V 2 bases and J 2 bases, with 6 bases left between them. The CDR3 loop reads CASSLGENYGYTF. The CDR3 DNA reads TGTGCCAGCAGTTTAGGGGAGAACTATGGCTACACCTTC.

In DNA form, the CDR3 reads TGTGCCGGGTCAGCGGGAGGCGGCACAGATACGCAGTATTTT. The encoded protein is CAGSAGGGTDTQYF. This chain connects TRBV9 to TRBJ2-3, with 9 bases that match TRBD2. CDR1 and CDR2 from the germline V gene are SGDLS and YYNGEE. The CDR3 sequence is 14 residues long. The V and J ends lost 10 bases and 1 base, in that order; junction bases with no gene match: 7.

The chain carries TRBV24-1 and TRBJ2-1, with 8 bases that match TRBD2. Trimming at V came to 9 bases and at J to 0 bases, leaving 0 bases not matched to a gene. The CDR3 covers 13 residues. Germline V gene lookup returns CDR1 KGHDR and CDR2 SFDVKD. CDR3 DNA: TGTGCCACCGGGACTAGCTCCTACAATGAGCAGTTCTTC. Its protein is CATGTSSYNEQFF.

J is TRBJ2-1 and V is TRBV7-6; D possibly corresponds to TRBD2 (5 bases). The germline CDR1 and CDR2 sequences are SGHVS and FNYEAQ. V was cut by 4 bases and J by 2 bases, with 12 bases left in between. This CDR3 is 15 amino acids long. CDR3 nucleotides: TGTGCCAGCAGCTCGAGGGTATTGGCCTACAATGAGCAGTTCTTC. It yields the protein CASSSRVLAYNEQFF.

This clone was counted once. The chain couples TRBV7-9 to TRBJ2-2, with 8 bases aligning to TRBD1. V was pared by 5 bases and J by 3 bases, with 2 bases of the junction left unmatched. Germline lookup yields CDR1 SEHNR and CDR2 FQNEAQ (reference sequence). The CDR3 has 14 residues. Here the CDR3 reads CASSHRGYTGELFF. The DNA for the CDR3 is TGTGCCAGCAGCCACAGGGGGTACACCGGGGAGCTGTTTTTT.

For the CDR3, the DNA is TGTGCCAGCACCGTTACAGGGGCCAACACTGAAGCTTTCTTT. This gives the protein CASTVTGANTEAFF. The genes are TRBV6-5 and TRBJ1-1; 7 bases are a match to TRBD1. This CDR3 spans 14 amino acids. The V gene's germline CDR1 is MNHEY and CDR2 SVGAGI. V was clipped by 7 bases and J by 2 bases; unmatched bases: 7.

In this sample, this clone turned up once. The chain employs TRBV29-1 and TRBJ2-3; 12 nucleotides match TRBD2. Losses at the gene ends were 6 bases for V and 4 bases for J; bases not matched to a gene: 11. This CDR3 has 16 amino acids. The germline CDR1 and CDR2 sequences are SQVTM and ANQGSEA. Here the CDR3 DNA reads TGCAGCGTCGCCCGCCGACTAGCGGGAGCCCCAGATACGCAGTATTTT. This gives the protein CSVARRLAGAPDTQYF.

This chain links TRBV6-5 with TRBJ2-3; tentative D call: TRBD2 (6 bases). The CDR3 extends over 14 amino acids. Germline V CDR1 and CDR2: MNHEY, SVGAGI. The V end was cut by 8 bases, the J end by 2 bases, with 14 bases between. The CDR3: CASRGGSFTDTQYF. The CDR3 region has the DNA TGTGCCAGCCGGGGAGGAAGCTTCACAGATACGCAGTATTTT.

The chain carries TRBV6-6 and TRBJ2-7; 8 positions agree with TRBD1. The CDR3 has 14 amino acids. The V segment lost 5 bases and the J segment 6 bases; nucleotides outside the gene matches: 9. Germline values: CDR1 MNHNY, CDR2 SVGAGI (reference sequence). The CDR3 region is CASSGWTGSGEQYF. The CDR3 DNA reads as TGTGCCAGCAGTGGATGGACAGGGTCAGGCGAGCAGTACTTC.

The chain joins TRBV28 to TRBJ1-4; 8 nucleotides align to TRBD1. CDR1 and CDR2 from the germline V gene are MDHEN and SYDVKM. V shed 7 bases and J 8 bases; nucleotides not matched to a gene: 9. This CDR3 has 14 amino acids. The CDR3 is CASKLSGTGEKLFF. The CDR3 nucleotides are TGTGCCAGCAAACTTTCCGGGACAGGCGAAAAACTGTTTTTT.

J is TRBJ2-1 and V is TRBV27, with D tentatively TRBD2 (6 bases). The CDR3 has 18 residues. Germline V gene data show CDR1 as MNHEY and CDR2 as SMNVEV (reference sequence). Trimming took 6 bases from V and 0 from J, leaving 21 bases between them. Here the CDR3 DNA reads TGTGCCAGCAGGAAAGGGACTCCCACTTACGGCTCCTACAATGAGCAGTTCTTC. This codes for CASRKGTPTYGSYNEQFF.

This clone appeared a few times. In DNA, the CDR3 is TGCGCCAGCAGCCAAGATGGGCGGGATTCGTCCTACAATGAGCAGTTCTTC. Translating gives CASSQDGRDSSYNEQFF. This chain joins TRBV4-3 and TRBJ2-1, with TRBD2 as a possible D gene (6 bases). The V gene's germline CDR1 is LGHNA and CDR2 YSLEER. The CDR3 is 17 amino acids. V was clipped by 0 bases and J by 1 base, with 13 bases between them.

The genes are TRBV19 and TRBJ1-2; tentative D call: TRBD1 (5 bases). CDR3 length: 18 amino acids. Germline V gene sequence: CDR1 LNHDA, CDR2 SQIVND (reference sequence). Trimming left V 0 bases short and J 0 bases short, with 17 bases between. The CDR3 spells CASSIDPVGLPPNYGYTF. In DNA form, the CDR3 reads TGTGCCAGTAGTATAGATCCGGTGGGACTCCCTCCTAACTATGGCTACACCTTC.

This clone was seen a single time. CDR3 DNA sequence: TGTGCCAGCAGCCAGCAGGGGGCCGAAGGGGCCAACGTCCTGACTTTC. Translated, it gives CASSQQGAEGANVLTF. This chain joins TRBV4-2 and TRBJ2-6; 8 bases match TRBD1. J lost 4 bases, V lost 3 bases, and 5 bases had no gene match. Germline CDR1 and CDR2: LGHNA and YNFKEQ. This CDR3 comprises 16 residues.

This chain connects TRBV28 to TRBJ2-7; no clear D gene. Trimming removed 2 bases at V and 0 bases at J, with 11 bases between. CDR3 length equals 15 residues. Germline CDR1 is MDHEN and CDR2 is SYDVKM. CDR3: CASSLEATGSYEQYF. DNA for the CDR3: TGTGCCAGCAGTTTAGAGGCTACCGGCTCCTACGAGCAGTACTTC.